A selection of T cell receptor beta chains follows, all from one sample in a study of human T cells and chemical hapten exposure. TCRdb called the RACE reads again in MiXCR, with one record for every CDR3 protein. This sample has over 300,000 distinct CDR3 sequences, with more than 4.5% found just once. The source material was whole blood, sampled in connection with sensitization to the hapten diphenylcyclopropenone (DPC). All receptors come from a woman between 50 and 59 years old with alopecia areata. Some clones in this sample may be carry-over from other donors' samples. Both conserved end residues are part of each CDR3. The D gene is left open where the match is weak. Clone size, where shown, is once, few, many, or a class for clones that have expanded.

TRBV7-8,TRBJ2-7,many,.,CASSLDRGMGEQYF,TGTGCCAGCAGCTTAGATCGGGGTATGGGGGAGCAGTACTTC
TRBV4-2,TRBJ1-2,.,.,CASSQDRTLPLYGYTF,TGTGCCAGCAGCCAAGATCGCACCTTACCGCTCTATGGCTACACCTTC
TRBV5-1,TRBJ2-7,many,.,CASSLDTSYEQYF,TGCGCCAGCAGCTTGGACACCTCCTACGAGCAGTACTTC
TRBV20-1,TRBJ1-6,.,.,CSARDAPIVLYSPLHF,TGCAGTGCTAGAGATGCCCCAATAGTTTTGTATTCACCCCTCCACTTT
TRBV4-3,TRBJ2-7,.,.,CASSHQGYSHEQYF,TGCGCCAGCAGCCACCAGGGGTACAGCCACGAGCAGTACTTC
TRBV30,TRBJ2-7,few,.,CAWTKDRSYEQYF,TGTGCCTGGACCAAAGACAGGTCCTACGAGCAGTACTTC
TRBV6-1,TRBJ2-2,many,.,CASKAGWVGELFF,TGTGCCAGCAAGGCAGGGTGGGTCGGGGAGCTGTTTTTT
TRBV7-2,TRBJ2-5,many,TRBD2,CASSSGASGSETQYF,TGTGCCAGCAGCTCGGGGGCTAGCGGGAGTGAGACCCAGTACTTC
TRBV21-1,TRBJ2-7,few,.,CASSTTGTGKFHYEQYF,TGTGCCAGCAGCACCACCGGGACAGGGAAATTCCATTACGAGCAGTACTTC
TRBV5-1,TRBJ1-1,many,.,CASSFQGSEAFF,TGCGCCAGCAGCTTTCAGGGGTCTGAAGCTTTCTTT
TRBV9,TRBJ1-1,many,TRBD1,CASSATGDTEAFF,TGTGCCAGCAGCGCCACAGGGGACACTGAAGCTTTCTTT
TRBV30,TRBJ1-2,.,TRBD1,CAWTLTGINTF,TGTGCCTGGACCCTGACAGGGATCAACACCTTC
TRBV18,TRBJ2-5,many,.,CASSPRGNQETQYF,TGTGCCAGCTCACCGCGGGGTAACCAAGAGACCCAGTACTTC
TRBV28,TRBJ1-2,few,.,CASSFPTYNYGYTF,TGTGCCAGCAGTTTCCCGACCTATAACTATGGCTACACCTTC
TRBV7-9,TRBJ1-4,.,TRBD1,CASSFPGTGGKLFF,TGTGCCAGCAGCTTCCCCGGGACAGGGGGAAAACTGTTTTTT
TRBV5-1,TRBJ2-1,many,.,CASSLVPPERSYNEQFF,TGCGCCAGCAGCTTGGTTCCTCCGGAACGCTCCTACAATGAGCAGTTCTTC
TRBV5-1,TRBJ2-5,.,.,CASSLTSETQYF,TGCGCCAGCAGCTTGACTTCTGAGACCCAGTACTTC
TRBV10-2,TRBJ2-4,.,.,CATEAQGIQYF,TGCGCCACCGAGGCGCAAGGCATTCAGTACTTC
TRBV28,TRBJ1-5,many,.,CASSFEVQPQHF,TGTGCCAGCAGTTTTGAGGTTCAGCCCCAGCATTTT
TRBV5-1,TRBJ2-3,many,.,CASSWGRPGTDTQYF,TGCGCCAGCAGCTGGGGACGTCCAGGCACAGATACGCAGTATTTT
TRBV27,TRBJ2-7,.,.,CASGAGFLYEQYF,TGTGCCAGCGGGGCGGGGTTTCTGTACGAGCAGTACTTC
TRBV24-1,TRBJ1-2,few,.,CATSDLHRNYGYTF,TGTGCCACCAGTGATTTGCACCGAAACTATGGCTACACCTTC
TRBV2,TRBJ2-5,many,.,CASSVGVGTQYF,TGTGCCAGCAGTGTCGGCGTGGGGACCCAGTACTTC
TRBV12-3/TRBV12-4,TRBJ2-5,few,.,CASSHPGTKETQYF,TGTGCCAGCAGTCATCCGGGAACAAAAGAGACCCAGTACTTC
TRBV19,TRBJ2-1,.,.,CASTSGTYNEQFF,TGTGCCAGTACCTCCGGGACTTACAATGAGCAGTTCTTC
TRBV4-2,TRBJ2-5,.,.,CASSRGPRETQYF,TGTGCCAGCAGCCGAGGCCCCAGGGAGACCCAGTACTTC
TRBV12-5,TRBJ2-3,many,.,CASAKALGSDTQYF,TGTGCTAGTGCTAAAGCCTTGGGCTCAGATACGCAGTATTTT
TRBV27,TRBJ2-7,.,TRBD1,CASAPGGSNEQYF,TGTGCCAGCGCCCCAGGGGGCTCTAACGAGCAGTACTTC
TRBV27,TRBJ2-7,.,TRBD1,CASSLGTGRANEQYF,TGTGCCAGCAGTTTAGGGACAGGTAGGGCGAACGAGCAGTACTTC
TRBV6-2/TRBV6-3,TRBJ2-5,many,.,CASSQTGETQYF,TGTGCCAGCAGTCAGACTGGGGAGACCCAGTACTTC
TRBV7-2,TRBJ1-4,few,TRBD1,CASRRRSGQGGEKLFF,TGTGCCAGCAGACGTAGATCCGGACAGGGTGGTGAAAAACTGTTTTTT
TRBV7-2,TRBJ2-4,many,.,CASSSGDLLAKNIQYF,TGTGCCAGCAGCTCTGGGGATTTACTAGCCAAAAACATTCAGTACTTC
TRBV3-1,TRBJ2-3,few,.,CASSQSGQRVADTQYF,TGTGCCAGCAGCCAAAGCGGACAGCGTGTGGCAGATACGCAGTATTTT
TRBV5-1,TRBJ1-2,few,TRBD1,CASNPGTGGHGYTF,TGCGCCAGCAACCCCGGGACAGGGGGCCATGGCTACACCTTC
TRBV2,TRBJ1-1,few,TRBD1,CASTPWTGTGEAFF,TGTGCCAGCACCCCGTGGACAGGGACGGGTGAAGCTTTCTTT
TRBV13,TRBJ2-5,few,.,CASSLQVEETQYF,TGTGCCAGCAGCTTACAGGTTGAAGAGACCCAGTACTTC
TRBV7-8,TRBJ2-1,.,TRBD2,CASSLGTSGPVSYNEQFF,TGTGCCAGCAGCCTAGGGACTAGCGGGCCCGTCTCCTACAATGAGCAGTTCTTC
TRBV4-3,TRBJ2-7,many,TRBD1,CASSRDRGHEQYF,TGCGCCAGCAGCAGGGACAGGGGCCACGAGCAGTACTTC
TRBV29-1,TRBJ2-7,few,TRBD1,CSVSRDRDEQYF,TGCAGCGTTTCACGTGACAGGGACGAGCAGTACTTC
TRBV2,TRBJ2-7,few,.,CASRSGIEQYF,TGTGCCAGCAGATCGGGGATCGAGCAGTACTTC
TRBV11-2,TRBJ2-1,many,.,CASSLSPRNEQFF,TGTGCCAGCAGCTTGAGTCCTAGGAATGAGCAGTTCTTC